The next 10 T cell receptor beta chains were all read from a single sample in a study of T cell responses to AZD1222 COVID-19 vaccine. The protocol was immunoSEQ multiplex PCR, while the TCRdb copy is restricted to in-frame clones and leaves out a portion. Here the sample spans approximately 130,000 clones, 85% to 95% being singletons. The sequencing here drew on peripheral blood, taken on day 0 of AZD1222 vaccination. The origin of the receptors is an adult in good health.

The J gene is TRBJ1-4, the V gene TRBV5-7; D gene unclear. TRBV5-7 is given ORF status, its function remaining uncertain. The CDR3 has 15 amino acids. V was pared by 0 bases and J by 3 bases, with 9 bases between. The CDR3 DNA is TGTGCCAGCAGCTTGGGGCGGCGATCTAATGAAAAACTGTTTTTT. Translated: CASSLGRRSNEKLFF.

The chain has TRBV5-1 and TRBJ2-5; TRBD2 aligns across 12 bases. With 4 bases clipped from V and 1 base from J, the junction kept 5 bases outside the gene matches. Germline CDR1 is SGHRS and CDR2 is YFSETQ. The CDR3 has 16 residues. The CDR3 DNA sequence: TGCGCCAGCAGCCGTCTAGCGGGGGGGATCCAAGAGACCCAGTACTTC. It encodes CASSRLAGGIQETQYF.

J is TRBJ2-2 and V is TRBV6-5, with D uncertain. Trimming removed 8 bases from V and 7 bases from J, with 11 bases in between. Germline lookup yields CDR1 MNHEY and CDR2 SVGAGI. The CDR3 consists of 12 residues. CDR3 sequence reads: CASGFSLGELFF. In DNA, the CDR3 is TGTGCCAGCGGTTTTTCCCTCGGGGAGCTGTTTTTT.

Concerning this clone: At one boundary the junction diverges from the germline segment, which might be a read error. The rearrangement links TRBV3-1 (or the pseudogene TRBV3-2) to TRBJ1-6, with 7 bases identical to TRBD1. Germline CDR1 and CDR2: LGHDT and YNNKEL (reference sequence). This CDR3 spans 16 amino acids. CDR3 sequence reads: CASSQGGLSYNSPLHF. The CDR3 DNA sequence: TGTGCCAGCAGTCAAGGGGGCCTCTCCTATAATTCACCCCTCCACTTT.

Written as DNA, the CDR3 is TGTGCCACCACCCAAACCCTAGGAAACACCATATATTTT. Translation: CATTQTLGNTIYF. This sequence joins TRBV15 and TRBJ1-3; D uncertain. CDR3 length: 13 amino acids. Germline CDR1 LNHNV, CDR2 YYDKDF (reference sequence). V lost 7 bases and J 4 bases, leaving 11 bases between the germline ends.

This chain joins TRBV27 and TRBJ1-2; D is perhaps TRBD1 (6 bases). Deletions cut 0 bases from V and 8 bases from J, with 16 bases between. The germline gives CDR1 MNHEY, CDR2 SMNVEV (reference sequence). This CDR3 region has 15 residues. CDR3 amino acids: CASSLSFGGAEGYTF. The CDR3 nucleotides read TGTGCCAGCAGTTTATCCTTTGGGGGGGCTGAAGGCTACACCTTC.

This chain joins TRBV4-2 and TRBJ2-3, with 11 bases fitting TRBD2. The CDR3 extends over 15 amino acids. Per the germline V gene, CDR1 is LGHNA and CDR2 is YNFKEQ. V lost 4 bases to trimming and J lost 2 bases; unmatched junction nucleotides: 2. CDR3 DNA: TGTGCCAGCAGCCCGGGACTAGCGGACACAGATACGCAGTATTTT. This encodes CASSPGLADTDTQYF.

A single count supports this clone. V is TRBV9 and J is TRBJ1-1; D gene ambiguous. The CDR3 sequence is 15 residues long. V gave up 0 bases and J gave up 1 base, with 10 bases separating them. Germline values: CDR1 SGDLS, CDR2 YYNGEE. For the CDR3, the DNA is TGTGCCAGCAGCGTAGCTGGAGGGCCGAACACTGAAGCTTTCTTT. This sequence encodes CASSVAGGPNTEAFF.

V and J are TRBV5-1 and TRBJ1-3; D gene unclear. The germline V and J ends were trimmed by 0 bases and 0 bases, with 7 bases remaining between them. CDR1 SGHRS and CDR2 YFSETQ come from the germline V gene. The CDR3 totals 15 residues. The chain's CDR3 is CASSLGRVSGNTIYF. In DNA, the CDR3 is TGCGCCAGCAGCTTGGGTAGGGTCTCTGGAAACACCATATATTTT. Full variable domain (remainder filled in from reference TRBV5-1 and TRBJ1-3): KAGVTQTPRYLIKTRGQQVTLSCSPISGHRSVSWYQQTPGQGLQFLFEYFSETQRNKGNFPGRFSGRQFSNSRSEMNVSTLELGDSALYLCASSLGRVSGNTIYFGEGSWLTVV.

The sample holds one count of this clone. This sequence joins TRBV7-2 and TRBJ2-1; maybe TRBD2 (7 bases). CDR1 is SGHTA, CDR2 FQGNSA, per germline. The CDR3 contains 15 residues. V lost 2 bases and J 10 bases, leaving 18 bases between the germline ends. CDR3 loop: CASSLSGGRIKEQFF. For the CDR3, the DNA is TGTGCCAGCAGCTTATCGGGGGGCCGAATAAAGGAGCAGTTCTTC.